Listed below are T cell receptor beta chains from one sample, sequenced in a study of lymphopenia after photon versus proton radiotherapy. Clones were sequenced by immunoSEQ multiplex PCR, and TCRdb holds only the in-frame ones, with some missing. The sample comprises 25,000 to 35,000 clones, about 91% of which are singletons, and 6.5% to 8% rests with the top ten. This specimen consisted of peripheral blood, obtained from a patient treated with proton-based radiotherapy. The source of these receptors is a woman between 70 and 85 years old with pancreatic cancer. Some clones in this sample may be carry-over from other donors' samples. The CDR3 runs from the conserved cysteine through the conserved F or W. The order of the fields is clone size, D gene, J gene, V gene, CDR3 length, CDR3 DNA, CDR3 protein. D genes are given only for firm matches. Clone size is given for some rows only: seen once, a few or many times, or a class if the clone is expanded.

- - TRBJ1-5 TRBV7-9 12 TGTGCCAGCAGCTTCCCCAATCAGCCCCAGCATTTT CASSFPNQPQHF
- - TRBJ2-7 TRBV10-3 14 TGTGCCATCAGTGTGGGGGCGGGAAACTACGAGCAGTACTTC CAISVGAGNYEQYF
- TRBD1 TRBJ2-7 TRBV7-9 14 TGTGCCAGCAGCCCACAGGGGAGAGCCTACGAGCAGTACTTC CASSPQGRAYEQYF
- - TRBJ2-7 TRBV11-2 16 TGTGCCAGCAGCTTAGGAATCCAAGACCGGACCTACGAGCAGTACTTC CASSLGIQDRTYEQYF
- TRBD1 TRBJ1-4 TRBV5-1 14 TGCGCCAGCAGCTTGGGACAGGGGACGGAAAAACTGTTTTTT CASSLGQGTEKLFF
- - TRBJ2-7 TRBV7-8 13 TGTGCCAGCAGCGGGAGATGGACCTACGAGCAGTACTTC CASSGRWTYEQYF
- TRBD2 TRBJ2-1 TRBV5-4 16 TGTGCCAGCAGCTTGGTGGGTTTAGCGGGGACTCACGAGCAGTTCTTC CASSLVGLAGTHEQFF
few - TRBJ1-1 TRBV5-1 14 TGCGCCAGCAGCTTGGGGGGGATGAACACTGAAGCTTTCTTT CASSLGGMNTEAFF
- - TRBJ2-5 TRBV7-8 14 TGTGCCAGCAGCCCGGGACGGTGGAGAGAGACCCAGTACTTC CASSPGRWRETQYF
- - TRBJ2-7 TRBV6-5 14 TGTGCCAGCAGTTACTCGAGGGCGGCCTACGAGCAGTACTTC CASSYSRAAYEQYF
- TRBD1 TRBJ2-7 TRBV4-3 17 TGCGCCAGCAGCCTCCAGACCGGGACAGGGACGGTCTACGAGCAGTACTTC CASSLQTGTGTVYEQYF
few - TRBJ2-7 TRBV5-1 13 TGCGCCAGCAGCTGGGACGGCTCCTACGAGCAGTACTTC CASSWDGSYEQYF
- - TRBJ2-7 TRBV28 16 TGTGCCAGCAGCCGCTACAGCACCGGTGGTTCCTACGAGCAGTACTTC CASSRYSTGGSYEQYF
- - TRBJ2-1 TRBV7-2 12 TGTGCCAGCAGCTTAGGGATGGGGGAGCAGTTCTTC CASSLGMGEQFF
- - TRBJ1-1 TRBV27 15 TGTGCCAGCAGTGCGTCCCCTCAGGGGTTCACTGAAGCTTTCTTT CASSASPQGFTEAFF
- - TRBJ2-6 TRBV2 16 TGTGCCAGCAGTGAAGCCGTGGGCGGTGGGGCCAACGTCCTGACTTTC CASSEAVGGGANVLTF
- - TRBJ2-1 TRBV6-5 15 TGTGCCAGCAGTAACTCCCTCATAGGGGGCAATGAGCAGTTCTTC CASSNSLIGGNEQFF
- TRBD1 TRBJ1-5 TRBV6-1 14 TGTGCCAGCATGAAAGGGACAGGTAATCAGCCCCAGCATTTT CASMKGTGNQPQHF
- - TRBJ1-4 TRBV28 14 TGTGCCAGCGTCCTAGGGCAGAAGGGAGAAAAACTGTTTTTT CASVLGQKGEKLFF
- TRBD2 TRBJ2-7 TRBV5-6 14 TGTGCCAGCAGCTCAAGCGGGAGTTTCTACGAGCAGTACTTC CASSSSGSFYEQYF
- TRBD2 TRBJ2-1 TRBV9 15 TGTGCCAGCAGCGTACTAGCGGGAGAGTTGAATGAGCAGTTCTTC CASSVLAGELNEQFF
- - TRBJ2-5 TRBV19 16 TGTGCCAGTAGTATCGACCACGGAAGGGGCCAAGAGACCCAGTACTTC CASSIDHGRGQETQYF
- - TRBJ1-1 TRBV2 14 TGTGCCAGCAGCAGATTAACAGGGAACACTGAAGCTTTCTTT CASSRLTGNTEAFF
- - TRBJ1-2 TRBV27 13 TGTGCCAGCAGTCTCGGGACTGACTATGGCTACACCTTC CASSLGTDYGYTF
- TRBD1 TRBJ1-1 TRBV9 16 TGTGCCAGCAGCGAAACCGGACAGGGGGCAAGGACTGAAGCTTTCTTT CASSETGQGARTEAFF
- TRBD2 TRBJ2-5 TRBV6-5 14 TGTGCCAGCAGACTAGCGGCCTATCAAGAGACCCAGTACTTC CASRLAAYQETQYF
- TRBD2 TRBJ2-2 TRBV28 18 TGTGCCAGCAGCAACAGTGCCGGGACTAGCGGGAAGGGCGGGGAGCTGTTTTTT CASSNSAGTSGKGGELFF
- TRBD1 TRBJ2-1 TRBV11-2 14 TGTGCCAGCAGACCGGGACAGGGCTACAATGAGCAGTTCTTC CASRPGQGYNEQFF
- TRBD1 TRBJ2-7 TRBV18 17 TGTGCCAGCTCATCGAGACCGGGACAGGGACCTTTCTACGAGCAGTACTTC CASSSRPGQGPFYEQYF
- TRBD2 TRBJ2-3 TRBV10-3 16 TGTGCCATCAACACCGGGACTAGCGGATCCGACCGTACGCAGTATTTT CAINTGTSGSDRTQYF
- - TRBJ2-7 TRBV28 17 TGTGCCAGCAGTCCTTTTGATCCAGGGGGACTTATGTACGAGCAGTACTTC CASSPFDPGGLMYEQYF
- TRBD1 TRBJ1-1 TRBV29-1 14 TGCAGCGTTGACCTCGGGACAGGGGGCCGCGAAGCTTTCTTT CSVDLGTGGREAFF
- - TRBJ1-1 TRBV10-1 13 TGCGCCAGCCGGGTTGGATCGAACACTGAAGCTTTCTTT CASRVGSNTEAFF
- TRBD2 TRBJ2-7 TRBV10-1 13 TGCGCCAGCAGTATAAGCGGGAGCTACGAGCAGTACTTC CASSISGSYEQYF
once - TRBJ2-3 TRBV7-2 14 TGTGCCAGCAGCTTAGCGAGGGGCACAGATACGCAGTATTTT CASSLARGTDTQYF
- TRBD1 TRBJ2-5 TRBV12-5 15 TGTGCTAGTGGTTTGGGACGACAGGGTCAAGAGACCCAGTACTTC CASGLGRQGQETQYF
- - TRBJ2-7 TRBV7-2 16 TGTGCCAGCAGCTTACGTCGGGACACAAGCTCCTACGAGCAGTACTTC CASSLRRDTSSYEQYF
- TRBD1 TRBJ1-1 TRBV29-1 13 TGCAGCGTCCGCCGGGACAGCAACACTGAAGCTTTCTTT CSVRRDSNTEAFF
- TRBD2 TRBJ2-5 TRBV28 20 TGTGCCAGCAGCCAGAGCAAATTCGGACTAGCGGGAGTTAGAGAAGAGACCCAGTACTTC CASSQSKFGLAGVREETQYF
- TRBD2 TRBJ2-5 TRBV19 15 TGTGCCAGTAGAGTGGGACTAGCGGGACAAGAGACCCAGTACTTC CASRVGLAGQETQYF
- TRBD1 TRBJ2-7 TRBV19 15 TGTGCCAGTAGTGGTTCCGGGACAGGGGTGTACGAGCAGTACTTC CASSGSGTGVYEQYF
- TRBD1 TRBJ1-1 TRBV2 15 TGTGCCAGCAGTGACGGGACAGGGGTTTCGACTGAAGCTTTCTTT CASSDGTGVSTEAFF
- - TRBJ1-5 TRBV11-2 13 TGTGCCAGCAGCTTAGTTGGAAATCAGCCCCAGCATTTT CASSLVGNQPQHF
- - TRBJ2-2 TRBV7-7 14 TGTGCTAGCAGCTTAGGACAGAACACCGGGGAGCTGTTTTTT CASSLGQNTGELFF
- - TRBJ2-3 TRBV2 16 TGTGCCAGCAGTGCCGAACCCATGGAGAGCACAGATACGCAGTATTTT CASSAEPMESTDTQYF
- - TRBJ1-6 TRBV10-2 16 TGCGCCAGCAGTGTCGGGGATATGGCCTATAATTCACCCCTCCACTTT CASSVGDMAYNSPLHF
- - TRBJ2-2 TRBV7-9 16 TGTGCCAGCAGCCCAAGAGATTCCATGAACACCGGGGAGCTGTTTTTT CASSPRDSMNTGELFF
- TRBD1 TRBJ1-5 TRBV30 14 TGTGCCTGGAGTGTAACAGGGGATGGTCAGCCCCAGCATTTT CAWSVTGDGQPQHF
- - TRBJ2-1 TRBV7-8 15 TGTGCCAGCAGCTTAGGAGGGGGTTCCTACAATGAGCAGTTCTTC CASSLGGGSYNEQFF
few - TRBJ2-7 TRBV1 15 TGCACCAGCAGTCCTCAGGACGGGAGAATGGAGTGGCAGTACTTC CTSSPQDGRMEWQYF
- - TRBJ1-1 TRBV6-5 14 TGTGCCAGCCGCCGGACAGTGGGGAACACTGAAGCTTTCTTT CASRRTVGNTEAFF
- - TRBJ1-4 TRBV28 16 TGTGCCAGCACTCACCGATCCGGGAAGCTGAATGAAAAACTGTTTTTT CASTHRSGKLNEKLFF
- - TRBJ2-7 TRBV6-5 11 TGTGCCAGCAGTTATTTGCGCGAGCAGTACTTC CASSYLREQYF
- - TRBJ2-5 TRBV19 12 TGTGCCAGTAGTGAGGCAGGGGAGACCCAGTACTTC CASSEAGETQYF
- - TRBJ1-6 TRBV2 15 TGTGCCAGCATGAGGGGGACGGTCGATAATTCACCCCTCCACTTT CASMRGTVDNSPLHF
medium-sized TRBD1 TRBJ1-5 TRBV16 17 TGTGCCAGCAGCCAAAGATCTGGGACAGGGGGCAACCAGCCCCAGCATTTT CASSQRSGTGGNQPQHF
few TRBD2 TRBJ2-1 TRBV7-2 14 TGTGCCAGCAGCCCCAAACTAGCGTGGAATGAGCAGTTCTTC CASSPKLAWNEQFF
- - TRBJ1-5 TRBV28 15 TGTGCCAGCAGACTCCAGGGGATAGGAAATCAGCCCCAGCATTTT CASRLQGIGNQPQHF
- - TRBJ1-5 TRBV6-6 14 TGTGCCAGCACCCAAGGGGGGAGCAATCAGCCCCAGCATTTT CASTQGGSNQPQHF